This TCR beta chain was identified during a study of T-cell reconstitution after alpha-beta-depleted transplantation in children (dated by TCRdb to 2015 to 2016). The study in broad terms: Using TCR repertoire profiling, the study followed T-cell immune reconstitution in a quantitative way in children after TCRalphabeta/CD19-depleted allogeneic hematopoietic cell transplantation.

Library preparation was by PCR. The listed sequencing device is Illumina HiSeq 2500. To normalize quantification of the TCRbeta repertoire, the TCR libraries were built with molecular barcoding that relied on unique molecular identifiers. TCRdb reworked the public reads: Q25 trimming with fastp, MiXCR clone assembly, productive beta chains retained. All rows with the same CDR3 protein become a single entry with the most common DNA and genes. The table for this sample lists around 530,000 distinct CDR3 sequences; approximately 32% of them were counted only once. Clones ranked in the top ten supply about 2.3% of the sample. From cysteine to phenylalanine, the CDR3 is 13 amino acids long. Just CDR3 DNA is preserved here, 39 bases in frame from base 1. Trimming removed 8 bases from V and 0 bases from J, leaving 12 bases between the germline ends. According to the germline V gene, CDR1 reads SQVTM and CDR2 reads ANQGSEA.

Only a few counts were recorded for this clonotype. Its antigen is still unknown. No much larger clone exists at a distance of one base, and base qualities are not known. Rearrangement joined TRBV29-1 to TRBJ2-3; the D gene lacks a confident call. The sample was PBMCs from the stem cell graft donor, taken from the stem cell graft. The sequence was collected from a human donor who donated a stem cell graft to a child with aplastic anemia. The CDR3 protein sequence reads: CSSMPWSTDTQYF. The nucleotides are TGCAGCTCAATGCCATGGAGCACAGATACGCAGTATTTT.